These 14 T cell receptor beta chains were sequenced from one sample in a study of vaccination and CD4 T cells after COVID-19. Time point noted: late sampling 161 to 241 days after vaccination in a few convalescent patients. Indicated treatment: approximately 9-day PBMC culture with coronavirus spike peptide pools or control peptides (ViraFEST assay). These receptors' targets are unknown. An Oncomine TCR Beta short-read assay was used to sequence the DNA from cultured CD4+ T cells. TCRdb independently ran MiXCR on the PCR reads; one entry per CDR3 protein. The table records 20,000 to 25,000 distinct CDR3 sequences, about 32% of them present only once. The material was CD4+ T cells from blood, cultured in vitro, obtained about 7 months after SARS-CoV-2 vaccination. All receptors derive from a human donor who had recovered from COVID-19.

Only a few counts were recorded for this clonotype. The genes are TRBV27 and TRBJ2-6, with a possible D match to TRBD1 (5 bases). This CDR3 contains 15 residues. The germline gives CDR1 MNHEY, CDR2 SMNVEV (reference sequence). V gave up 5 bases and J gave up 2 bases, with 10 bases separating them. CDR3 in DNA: TGTGCCAGCAGTAACCAGGGTGCTGGGGCCAACGTCCTGACTTTC. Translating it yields CASSNQGAGANVLTF.

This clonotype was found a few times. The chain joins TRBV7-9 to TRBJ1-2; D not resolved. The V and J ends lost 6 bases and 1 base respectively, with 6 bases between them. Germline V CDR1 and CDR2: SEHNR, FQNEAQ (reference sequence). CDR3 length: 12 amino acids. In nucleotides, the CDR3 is TGTGCCAGCAGTCGCTATAACTATGGCTACACCTTC. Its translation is CASSRYNYGYTF. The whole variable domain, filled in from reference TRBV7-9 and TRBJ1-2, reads DTGVSQNPRHKITKRGQNVTFRCDPISEHNRLYWYRQTLGQGPEFLTYFQNEAQLEKSRLLSDRFSAERPKGSFSTLEIQRTEQGDSAMYLCASSRYNYGYTFGSGTRLTVV.

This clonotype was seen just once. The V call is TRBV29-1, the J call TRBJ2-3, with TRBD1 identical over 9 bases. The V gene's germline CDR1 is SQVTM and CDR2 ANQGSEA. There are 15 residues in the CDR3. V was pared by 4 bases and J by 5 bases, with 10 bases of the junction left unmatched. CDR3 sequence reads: CSVAPPDRGKDTQYF. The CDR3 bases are TGCAGCGTTGCTCCACCGGACAGGGGAAAAGATACGCAGTATTTT.

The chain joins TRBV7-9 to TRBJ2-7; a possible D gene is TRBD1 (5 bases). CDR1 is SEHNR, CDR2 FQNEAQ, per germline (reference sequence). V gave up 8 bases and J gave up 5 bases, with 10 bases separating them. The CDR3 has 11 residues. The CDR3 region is CASGKGNEQYF. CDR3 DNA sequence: TGTGCCAGCGGTAAGGGGAACGAGCAGTACTTC.

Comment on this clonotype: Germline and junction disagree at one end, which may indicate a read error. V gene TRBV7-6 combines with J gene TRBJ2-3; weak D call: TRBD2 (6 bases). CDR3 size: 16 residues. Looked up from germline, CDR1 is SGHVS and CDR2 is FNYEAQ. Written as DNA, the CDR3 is TGTGCCAGCAACTTACTAGGAGGGTTTAGCACAGATACGCAGTATTTT. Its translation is CASNLLGGFSTDTQYF. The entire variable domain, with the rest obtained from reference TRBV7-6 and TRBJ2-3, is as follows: GAGVSQSPRYKVTKRGQDVALRCDPISGHVSLYWYRQALGQGPEFLTYFNYEAQQDKSGLPNDRFSAERPEGSISTLTIQRTEQRDSAMYRCASNLLGGFSTDTQYFGPGTRLTVL.

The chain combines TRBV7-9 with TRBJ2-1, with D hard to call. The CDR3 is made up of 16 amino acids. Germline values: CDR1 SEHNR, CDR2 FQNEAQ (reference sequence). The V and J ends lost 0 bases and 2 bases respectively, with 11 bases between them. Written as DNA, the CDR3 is TGTGCCAGCAGCTTAGCGCTCGGAGACACCTACAATGAGCAGTTCTTC. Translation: CASSLALGDTYNEQFF.

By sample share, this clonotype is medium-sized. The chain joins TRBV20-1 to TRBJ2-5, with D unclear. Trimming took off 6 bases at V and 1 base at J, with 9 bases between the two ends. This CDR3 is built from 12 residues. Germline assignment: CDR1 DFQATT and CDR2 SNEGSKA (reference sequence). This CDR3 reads CSAGRAQETQYF. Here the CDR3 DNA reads TGCAGTGCCGGGCGCGCCCAAGAGACCCAGTACTTC.

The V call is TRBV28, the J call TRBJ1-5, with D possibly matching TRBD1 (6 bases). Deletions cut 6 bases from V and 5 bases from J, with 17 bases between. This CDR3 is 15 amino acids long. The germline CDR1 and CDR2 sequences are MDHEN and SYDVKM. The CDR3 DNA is TGTGCCAGCAGGACCCCCGGGGGGCTAGATCAGCCCCAGCATTTT. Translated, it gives CASRTPGGLDQPQHF.

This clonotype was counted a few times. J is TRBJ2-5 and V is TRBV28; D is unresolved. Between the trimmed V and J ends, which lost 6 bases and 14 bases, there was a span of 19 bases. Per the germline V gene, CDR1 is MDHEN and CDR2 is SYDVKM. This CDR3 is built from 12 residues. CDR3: CASSSDPETAYF. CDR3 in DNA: TGTGCCAGCAGCAGTGACCCTGAGACCGCATACTTC.

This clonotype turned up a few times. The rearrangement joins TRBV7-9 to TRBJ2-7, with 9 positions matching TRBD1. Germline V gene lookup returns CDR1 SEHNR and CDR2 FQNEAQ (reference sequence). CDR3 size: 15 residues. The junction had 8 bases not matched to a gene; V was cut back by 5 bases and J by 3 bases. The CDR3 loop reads CASSHPGTGIYEQYF. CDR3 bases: TGTGCCAGCAGCCACCCTGGGACAGGGATCTACGAGCAGTACTTC.

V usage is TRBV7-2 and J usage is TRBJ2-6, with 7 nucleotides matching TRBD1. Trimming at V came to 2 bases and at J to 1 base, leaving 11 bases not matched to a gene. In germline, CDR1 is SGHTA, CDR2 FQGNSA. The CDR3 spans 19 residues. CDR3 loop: CASSLYRDSLRSGANVLTF. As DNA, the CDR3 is TGTGCCAGCAGCTTATACCGGGACAGCCTCCGGTCTGGGGCCAACGTCCTGACTTTC.

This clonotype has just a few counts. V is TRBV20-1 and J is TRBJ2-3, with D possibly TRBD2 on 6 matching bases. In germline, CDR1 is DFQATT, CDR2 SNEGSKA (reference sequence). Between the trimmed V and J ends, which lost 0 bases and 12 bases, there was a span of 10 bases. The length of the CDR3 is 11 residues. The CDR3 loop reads CSARDLAGQYF. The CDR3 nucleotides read TGCAGTGCTAGAGATTTGGCGGGACAGTATTTT.

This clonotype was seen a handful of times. The CDR3 loop is CASTPRAWQPQHF. DNA of the CDR3: TGTGCCAGCACCCCCAGAGCATGGCAGCCCCAGCATTTT. This chain connects TRBV6-2 or TRBV6-3 to TRBJ1-5; D is uncertain. Germline V gene data show CDR1 as MNHEY and CDR2 as SVGEGT. V was clipped by 7 bases and J by 7 bases, with 14 bases between them. The CDR3 sequence is 13 residues long.

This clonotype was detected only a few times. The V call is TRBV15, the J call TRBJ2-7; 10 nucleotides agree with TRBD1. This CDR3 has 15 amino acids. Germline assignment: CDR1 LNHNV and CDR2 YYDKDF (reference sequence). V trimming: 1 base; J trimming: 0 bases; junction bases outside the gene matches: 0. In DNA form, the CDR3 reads TGTGCCACCAGCAGAGGGACAGGGGGCTCCTACGAGCAGTACTTC. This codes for CATSRGTGGSYEQYF.